The rows below give T cell receptor beta chains drawn from one sample of a study of control samples from healthy donors and cancer patients. Repertoires were generated with immunoSEQ multiplex PCR, while TCRdb's copy carries only in-frame clones and drops some. The profile shows 150,000 to 200,000 clones, 80% to 95% of them singletons. The sequenced sample was blood. Every receptor here comes from a man between 18 and 29 years old in good health. CDR3s include the opening cysteine and the closing phenylalanine or tryptophan. Fields, in order: V gene, clone size, J gene, D gene, CDR3 protein, CDR3 DNA. The D gene is left open where the match is weak. Not every row has a clone size; where given, it reads once, few, many or a size class.

V: TRBV28; size: -; J: TRBJ1-3; D: -; CDR3: CASSQVSGNTIYF; DNA: TGTGCCAGCAGCCAAGTATCTGGAAACACCATATATTTT
V: TRBV20-1; size: -; J: TRBJ1-1; D: -; CDR3: CSASSLSGERSEAFF; DNA: TGCAGTGCTAGTTCCCTTTCCGGGGAAAGGTCTGAAGCTTTCTTT
V: TRBV25-1; size: -; J: TRBJ1-4; D: -; CDR3: CASHRMGLPTNEKLFF; DNA: TGTGCCAGCCATAGAATGGGGCTCCCAACTAATGAAAAACTGTTTTTT
V: TRBV6-6; size: -; J: TRBJ1-1; D: -; CDR3: CASSYRGAPNTEAFF; DNA: TGTGCCAGCAGTTATAGAGGGGCCCCGAACACTGAAGCTTTCTTT
V: TRBV6-5; size: -; J: TRBJ2-7; D: -; CDR3: CASRGTLYEQYF; DNA: TGTGCCAGCAGGGGGACCCTCTACGAGCAGTACTTC
V: TRBV2; size: -; J: TRBJ2-1; D: -; CDR3: CASSDYEQFF; DNA: TGTGCCAGCAGTGACTATGAGCAGTTCTTC
V: TRBV2; size: -; J: TRBJ1-2; D: TRBD1; CDR3: CASSAGTGRIYGYTF; DNA: TGTGCCAGCAGTGCTGGGACAGGGCGGATCTATGGCTACACCTTC
V: TRBV3-1/TRBV3-2; size: -; J: TRBJ1-1; D: -; CDR3: CASSQAGRTNTEAFF; DNA: TGTGCCAGCAGCCAAGCGGGACGGACAAACACTGAAGCTTTCTTT
V: TRBV7-9; size: -; J: TRBJ1-1; D: TRBD1; CDR3: CASSFTRQGEAFF; DNA: TGTGCCAGCAGCTTCACCCGACAGGGTGAAGCTTTCTTT
V: TRBV5-1; size: once; J: TRBJ1-6; D: -; CDR3: CASSLEGTGTDSPLHF; DNA: TGCGCCAGCAGCTTGGAAGGAACAGGGACCGATTCACCCCTCCACTTT
V: TRBV24-1; size: -; J: TRBJ1-5; D: TRBD1; CDR3: CATSDPGQGDQPQHF; DNA: TGTGCCACCAGTGATCCGGGACAGGGGGATCAGCCCCAGCATTTT
V: TRBV27; size: once; J: TRBJ1-2; D: -; CDR3: CASSGLRLGTGGGGYTF; DNA: TGTGCCAGCAGTGGGCTACGATTAGGGACGGGTGGGGGTGGCTACACCTTC
V: TRBV3-1/TRBV3-2; size: once; J: TRBJ1-4; D: -; CDR3: CASSEGVGAEKLFF; DNA: TGTGCCAGCAGCGAGGGGGTAGGGGCTGAAAAACTGTTTTTT
V: TRBV14; size: -; J: TRBJ1-1; D: TRBD1; CDR3: CASSLRWDRLNTEAFF; DNA: TGTGCCAGCAGCCTTCGATGGGACAGGCTGAACACTGAAGCTTTCTTT
V: TRBV27; size: once; J: TRBJ2-1; D: TRBD2; CDR3: CASSSGGAHHNEQFF; DNA: TGTGCCAGCAGTTCCGGGGGGGCCCATCATAATGAGCAGTTCTTC
V: TRBV18; size: -; J: TRBJ1-3; D: TRBD1; CDR3: CASSQRNRGQSSGNTIYF; DNA: TGTGCCAGCTCACAGCGTAACAGGGGGCAATCCTCTGGAAACACCATATATTTT
V: TRBV29-1; size: -; J: TRBJ2-5; D: -; CDR3: CSVEDNQETQYF; DNA: TGCAGCGTTGAAGACAACCAAGAGACCCAGTACTTC
V: TRBV7-9; size: -; J: TRBJ2-6; D: -; CDR3: CASSERSSGANVLTF; DNA: TGTGCCAGCAGCGAGCGATCCTCTGGGGCCAACGTCCTGACTTTC
V: TRBV5-8; size: -; J: TRBJ2-1; D: -; CDR3: CASSLRIGGEQFF; DNA: TGTGCCAGCAGCTTGAGGATCGGGGGTGAGCAGTTCTTC
V: TRBV12-5; size: few; J: TRBJ1-5; D: -; CDR3: CASGLGQGTSNQPQHF; DNA: TGTGCTAGTGGTTTAGGGCAGGGGACTAGCAATCAGCCCCAGCATTTT
V: TRBV5-3; size: -; J: TRBJ2-7; D: -; CDR3: CARSGEPEQYF; DNA: TGTGCCAGAAGCGGGGAGCCCGAGCAGTACTTC
V: TRBV19; size: once; J: TRBJ2-1; D: TRBD1; CDR3: CASSLQRDRGEWNEQFF; DNA: TGTGCCAGTAGCTTACAACGAGACAGGGGGGAATGGAATGAGCAGTTCTTC
V: TRBV6-5; size: -; J: TRBJ1-1; D: TRBD1; CDR3: CASSRYRGTEAFF; DNA: TGTGCCAGCAGCCGCTACAGGGGAACTGAAGCTTTCTTT
V: TRBV7-9; size: -; J: TRBJ2-7; D: -; CDR3: CASSLAPWGYEQYF; DNA: TGTGCCAGCAGCTTAGCGCCCTGGGGCTACGAGCAGTACTTC
V: TRBV15; size: -; J: TRBJ1-1; D: -; CDR3: CATSRERNSWGTEAFF; DNA: TGTGCCACCAGCAGAGAGAGGAACAGCTGGGGCACTGAAGCTTTCTTT
V: TRBV9; size: -; J: TRBJ1-1; D: -; CDR3: CASSVGNANTEAFF; DNA: TGTGCCAGCAGCGTAGGGAACGCGAACACTGAAGCTTTCTTT
V: TRBV2; size: once; J: TRBJ2-7; D: TRBD1; CDR3: CASSPRTGVYEQYF; DNA: TGTGCCAGCAGTCCCCGGACAGGGGTCTACGAGCAGTACTTC
V: TRBV18; size: -; J: TRBJ1-6; D: -; CDR3: CASSPQGDSSPLHF; DNA: TGTGCCAGCTCACCACAGGGGGATAGCTCACCCCTCCACTTT
V: TRBV6-5; size: -; J: TRBJ1-4; D: -; CDR3: CASSPGHPNEKLFF; DNA: TGTGCCAGCAGTCCGGGACACCCGAATGAAAAACTGTTTTTT
V: TRBV4-2; size: -; J: TRBJ1-1; D: TRBD1; CDR3: CASSHPDRGNEAFF; DNA: TGTGCCAGCAGCCACCCCGACAGGGGGAATGAAGCTTTCTTT
V: TRBV24-1; size: -; J: TRBJ2-1; D: -; CDR3: CATSARYEQFF; DNA: TGTGCCACCAGTGCACGGTATGAGCAGTTCTTC
V: TRBV13; size: -; J: TRBJ2-6; D: -; CDR3: CASSFSASHSGANVLTF; DNA: TGTGCCAGCAGCTTCTCCGCGTCCCACTCTGGGGCCAACGTCCTGACTTTC
V: TRBV18; size: -; J: TRBJ2-3; D: TRBD1; CDR3: CASSDRTSSTDTQYF; DNA: TGTGCCAGCTCGGACAGGACTTCTAGCACAGATACGCAGTATTTT
V: TRBV5-4; size: -; J: TRBJ2-7; D: TRBD2; CDR3: CASSLKVSGVSYEQYF; DNA: TGTGCCAGCAGCTTGAAGGTTAGCGGGGTTTCCTACGAGCAGTACTTC
V: TRBV28; size: once; J: TRBJ2-1; D: -; CDR3: CASSPKWRGIDEQFF; DNA: TGTGCCAGCAGCCCTAAGTGGCGGGGTATCGATGAGCAGTTCTTC
V: TRBV18; size: -; J: TRBJ2-1; D: TRBD1; CDR3: CASSPRTGNLGSYNEQFF; DNA: TGTGCCAGCTCACCGAGGACAGGGAATTTAGGCTCCTACAATGAGCAGTTCTTC
V: TRBV25-1; size: -; J: TRBJ1-6; D: TRBD1; CDR3: CASSEYPATGVDSPLHF; DNA: TGTGCCAGCAGTGAATATCCCGCCACAGGGGTTGATTCACCCCTCCACTTT
V: TRBV4-2; size: -; J: TRBJ2-3; D: -; CDR3: CASSRAPGSSTDTQYF; DNA: TGTGCCAGCAGCCGAGCCCCCGGGAGTAGCACAGATACGCAGTATTTT
V: TRBV21-1; size: -; J: TRBJ2-5; D: -; CDR3: CASSKDGQGRETQYF; DNA: TGTGCCAGCAGCAAAGACGGGCAGGGCCGGGAGACCCAGTACTTC
V: TRBV9; size: -; J: TRBJ2-1; D: TRBD2; CDR3: CASSAGTSGANEQFF; DNA: TGTGCCAGCAGCGCAGGGACTAGCGGGGCCAATGAGCAGTTCTTC
V: TRBV4-2; size: -; J: TRBJ2-2; D: TRBD2; CDR3: CASSQGLAGGTNTGELFF; DNA: TGTGCCAGCAGCCAAGGACTAGCGGGGGGGACGAACACCGGGGAGCTGTTTTTT
V: TRBV5-1; size: -; J: TRBJ2-3; D: TRBD1; CDR3: CASSPGQGGLTDTQYF; DNA: TGCGCCAGCAGCCCCGGACAGGGAGGTTTGACAGATACGCAGTATTTT
V: TRBV18; size: -; J: TRBJ1-3; D: -; CDR3: CASSPTRQNNGNTIYF; DNA: TGTGCCAGCTCACCGACTAGACAGAATAATGGAAACACCATATATTTT
V: TRBV30; size: -; J: TRBJ2-5; D: TRBD2; CDR3: CAWSVGLAGGQETQYF; DNA: TGTGCCTGGAGTGTGGGTCTAGCGGGGGGGCAAGAGACCCAGTACTTC
V: TRBV4-1; size: few; J: TRBJ1-5; D: -; CDR3: CASSHAAATVGNQPQHF; DNA: TGCGCCAGCAGCCATGCGGCAGCCACGGTGGGCAATCAGCCCCAGCATTTT